The T cell receptor beta chain described here comes from a study of cytomegalovirus exposure and HLA in healthy donors. Worth noting for this clone: The antigen is unknown.

Whereas donors were nominally healthy upon sampling, unrecorded immune exposures were probable. 13 Jbeta primers and 60 Vbeta primers were used for the PCR. Only in-frame clones appear in the TCRdb table, and some are missing; sequencing was by immunoSEQ multiplex PCR. The table shows around 150,000 clones, with around 72% occurring only once. Notes on the study in general: Analyzed later, association rates of TCRs varied across HLA loci, with DRB1 most and HLA-C fewest.

This TCR came from a middle-aged man in good health and CMV-seronegative. Specimen: PBMCs.

CDR3 sequence reads: CASSPFSHLTGTGNSPLHF. As DNA, the CDR3 is TGTGCCAGCTCACCGTTTTCCCACCTGACCGGGACAGGGAATTCACCCCTCCACTTT. V and J are TRBV18 and TRBJ1-6; TRBD1 matches 9 bases. Germline V gives CDR1 KGHSH, CDR2 LQKENI. The CDR3 is 19 residues long. V shed 3 bases and J 7 bases; nucleotides not matched to a gene: 16.